The source of this T cell receptor (beta chain) is a study of beta chain features in type 1 diabetes. Study-wide findings and caveats: High TCR expression in some cells could lead to their over-representation in cDNA sequencing.

In germline, CDR1 is KGHSH, CDR2 LQKENI. The trim removed 2 bases at V and 5 bases at J, leaving 9 bases unmatched. The CDR3 is made up of 16 amino acids. This clone was observed a handful of times. Its specificity is not known. In total, each donor contributed a single heparinised blood draw that averaged around 100 mL. Investigators reverse transcribed all isolated RNA, so they sequenced expressed TCRB transcripts. TCRdb keeps only in-frame clones here, not all; method: immunoSEQ multiplex PCR. The sample lists 150,000 or so clones; 9.2% were seen once. The chain couples TRBV18 to TRBJ1-2, with 9 bases matching TRBD1. The sequence was obtained from a man younger than 35 in good health. Input material: central memory CD4+ T cells from blood. The CDR3 DNA sequence: TGTGCCAGCTCACCAACTACCACGACAGGGGGATATGGCTACACCTTC. Protein product: CASSPTTTTGGYGYTF.